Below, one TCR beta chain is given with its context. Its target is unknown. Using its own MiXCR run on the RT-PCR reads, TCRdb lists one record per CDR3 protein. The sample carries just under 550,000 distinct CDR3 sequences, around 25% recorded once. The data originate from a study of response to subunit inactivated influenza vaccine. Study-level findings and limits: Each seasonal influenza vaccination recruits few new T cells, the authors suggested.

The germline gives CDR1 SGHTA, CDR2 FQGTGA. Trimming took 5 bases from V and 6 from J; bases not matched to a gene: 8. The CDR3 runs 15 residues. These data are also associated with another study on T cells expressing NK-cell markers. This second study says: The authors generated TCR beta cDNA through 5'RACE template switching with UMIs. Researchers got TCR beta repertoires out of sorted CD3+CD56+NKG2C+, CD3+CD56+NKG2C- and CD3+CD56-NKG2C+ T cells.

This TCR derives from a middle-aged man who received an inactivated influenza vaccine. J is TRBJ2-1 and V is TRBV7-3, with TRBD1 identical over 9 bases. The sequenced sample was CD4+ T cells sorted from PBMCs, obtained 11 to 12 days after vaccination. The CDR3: CASSPWDRDGNEQFF. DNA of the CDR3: TGTGCCAGCAGCCCCTGGGACAGGGATGGCAATGAGCAGTTCTTC.